One sample yielded the 4 T cell receptor beta chains listed below, sequenced in a study of OX40 agonist ivuxolimab in advanced cancers. Assay used: immunoSEQ multiplex PCR; TCRdb lists only in-frame clones, some missing. The table lists approximately 80,000 clones, about nine tenths of them singletons. The sequencing used CD4+ or CD8+ T cells sorted from blood, collected in a trial of the OX40 agonist ivuxolimab. These receptors were obtained from an adult with an advanced solid tumor such as melanoma, head and neck, liver or kidney cancer.

The genes are TRBV28 and TRBJ1-1; no reliable D call. The V and J ends lost 5 bases and 5 bases respectively, with 15 bases between them. The CDR3 consists of 14 residues. Looked up from germline, CDR1 is MDHEN and CDR2 is SYDVKM. The CDR3 region is CASSPLGRETEAFF. The CDR3 DNA is TGTGCCAGCAGTCCCCTAGGGAGGGAAACTGAAGCTTTCTTT.

V usage is TRBV10-1 and J usage is TRBJ2-5; no clear D gene. The CDR3 consists of 12 residues. The germline gives CDR1 WNHNN, CDR2 SYGVQD (reference sequence). Trimming cost V 3 bases and J 2 bases, with 4 bases left between them. Here the CDR3 reads CASSDGQETQYF. DNA for the CDR3: TGCGCCAGCAGTGACGGACAAGAGACCCAGTACTTC.

The rearrangement uses TRBV6-1 and TRBJ2-1; 7 bases agree with TRBD1. The CDR3 sequence is 15 residues long. CDR1 is MNHNS, CDR2 SASEGT, per germline. The junction had 5 bases not matched to a gene; V was cut back by 6 bases and J by 0 bases. The CDR3 nucleotides read TGTGCCAGCAGCCTTACAGGGGTCTCCTACAATGAGCAGTTCTTC. It codes for CASSLTGVSYNEQFF.

This clone was seen more than once but under ten times. The chain combines TRBV14 with TRBJ1-2, with 8 bases that match TRBD1. With 4 bases clipped from V and 4 bases from J, the junction kept 5 bases outside the gene matches. The germline gives CDR1 SGHDN, CDR2 FVKESK. This CDR3 contains 14 residues. The CDR3 DNA follows: TGTGCCAGCAGCCCCCTACAGGGGGGCTATGGCTACACCTTC. Translation gives CASSPLQGGYGYTF.